This is a list of T cell receptor beta chains from one sample in a study of cytomegalovirus exposure and HLA in healthy donors. Assay used: immunoSEQ multiplex PCR; TCRdb lists only in-frame clones, some missing. The data show around 80,000 clones, with 85% to 95% seen just once and 0.55% to 0.75% held by the top ten. The source material was PBMCs. The receptors come from a woman aged 18-29 years in good health and CMV-seronegative. Each CDR3 is given with its conserved first and last residue. A D gene is named only where the DNA matches it firmly. Size is omitted from some rows. Given values are once, few, many or a class for expanded clones.

CDR3nt	CDR3aa	abundance	j_gene	v_gene	d_gene
TGCGCCAGCAGCTTGGACGGGGGGCTTAGCAATCAGCCCCAGCATTTT	CASSLDGGLSNQPQHF	-	TRBJ1-5	TRBV5-1	-
TGTGCCAGCAGTCCGAGGACAGGGACAAGATCCGGGGAGCTGTTTTTT	CASSPRTGTRSGELFF	-	TRBJ2-2	TRBV2	TRBD1
TGTGCCAGCAGCTCTCGGGGTCAGGGGATCACTGAAGCTTTCTTT	CASSSRGQGITEAFF	-	TRBJ1-1	TRBV11-2	-
TGTGCCAGCAGCCCCCCCCGCGAGGCCGTGGAGACCCAGTACTTC	CASSPPREAVETQYF	-	TRBJ2-5	TRBV7-9	-
TGTGCCAGCACCCTCCCGGGACTAGCGGGAGAAGCTGGGGCCAACGTCCTGACTTTC	CASTLPGLAGEAGANVLTF	-	TRBJ2-6	TRBV7-9	TRBD2
TGTGCCAGTAGTATAGATCTCAGAGGAGGTTCGCTGAACAATGAGCAGTTCTTC	CASSIDLRGGSLNNEQFF	-	TRBJ2-1	TRBV19	-
TGCAGCGTTGAAGCAGGGACAGCAAACACTGAAGCTTTCTTT	CSVEAGTANTEAFF	-	TRBJ1-1	TRBV29-1	TRBD1
TGTGCCAGCAGCCCCGAGGCCTTAAATGAAAAACTGTTTTTT	CASSPEALNEKLFF	-	TRBJ1-4	TRBV7-9	-
TGTGCCTGGAGTGTGGCAGGTACGCAGTATTTT	CAWSVAGTQYF	once	TRBJ2-3	TRBV30	-
TGTGCCAGCAGAGCCCGGGACAGGGGGTCGGATACGCAGTATTTT	CASRARDRGSDTQYF	-	TRBJ2-3	TRBV6-1	TRBD1
TGTGCCAGCTCACCTACTAGCGGGGGTTACAATTACGAGCAGTACTTC	CASSPTSGGYNYEQYF	-	TRBJ2-7	TRBV18	TRBD2
TGTGCCAGCAGATTACAACGGACTAGCGGCTACAATGAGCAGTTCTTC	CASRLQRTSGYNEQFF	-	TRBJ2-1	TRBV7-8	TRBD2
TGTGCCAGTAGTCCATCGACAGGGGGTGTTTGCGAGCAGTACTTC	CASSPSTGGVCEQYF	-	TRBJ2-7	TRBV19	TRBD1
TGTGCCAGCAGCCCACAGACAGGGGTTAATGAAAAACTGTTTTTT	CASSPQTGVNEKLFF	-	TRBJ1-4	TRBV7-9	TRBD1
TGTGCCAGCAGCGTAGGGGGGGGCGCAGGAAACATTCAGTACTTC	CASSVGGGAGNIQYF	once	TRBJ2-4	TRBV9	-
TGTGCCGCCTCTAGCGTCGTAAAGACAGATACGCAGTATTTT	CAASSVVKTDTQYF	-	TRBJ2-3	TRBV6-5	-
TGTGCCAGCAGTGAATTGAGGGAGTCAGAGACCCAGTACTTC	CASSELRESETQYF	-	TRBJ2-5	TRBV25-1	-
TGCAGCGTTGAGACAGGTGCAGGGGAGACCCAGTACTTC	CSVETGAGETQYF	-	TRBJ2-5	TRBV29-1	-
TGTGCCAGCAGCCTGGGGGTCGGAGGAGGCTACACCTTC	CASSLGVGGGYTF	-	TRBJ1-2	TRBV5-6	-
TGCGCCAGCAGCTTAACCGGGGACCAAGAGACCCAGTACTTC	CASSLTGDQETQYF	-	TRBJ2-5	TRBV5-1	-
TGTGCCAGCAGCTTAGAAGCCCAGCTCGGGAGAGGGGAGCAGTACTTC	CASSLEAQLGRGEQYF	-	TRBJ2-7	TRBV7-2	-
TGTGCCAGCAGCTTACACAGGGCCGGTCAGCCCCAGCATTTT	CASSLHRAGQPQHF	-	TRBJ1-5	TRBV27	-
TGTGCCTGGAGTGTATGGCTGCACCGGGACAGAAATGAAAAACTGTTTTTT	CAWSVWLHRDRNEKLFF	-	TRBJ1-4	TRBV30	TRBD1
TGCGCCAGCAGCTTGGTGGGGACTAGCGGGAACACCGGGGAGCTGTTTTTT	CASSLVGTSGNTGELFF	-	TRBJ2-2	TRBV5-1	TRBD2
TGTGCCAGCAGCGCCGGACAGGGGACCTACGAGCAGTACTTC	CASSAGQGTYEQYF	-	TRBJ2-7	TRBV9	TRBD1
TGTGCCAGCAGTGTCGGACAATCGGGACCCCTCCACTTT	CASSVGQSGPLHF	-	TRBJ1-6	TRBV6-5	-
TGTGCCAGCAGTGGGTGGGCACCCCAAGAGACCCAGTACTTC	CASSGWAPQETQYF	-	TRBJ2-5	TRBV2	-
TGTGCCTGGAGTTTCGGGGACAGGGGCTACTTC	CAWSFGDRGYF	-	TRBJ2-5	TRBV30	TRBD1
TGCGCCAGCAGCTTGCGATGGGGAGCCCAAGAGACCCAGTACTTC	CASSLRWGAQETQYF	once	TRBJ2-5	TRBV5-1	-
TGTGCCAGCAGTGAAAACAGGGAGAAGGGGTACTTC	CASSENREKGYF	once	TRBJ2-7	TRBV6-1	-
TGTGCCAGCACGGCCCAGGCAGGCACCTACGAGCAGTACTTC	CASTAQAGTYEQYF	once	TRBJ2-7	TRBV27	-
TGTGCCAGCTCACGGACTAGCGGGAGATCCCCTATCGACAATGAGCAGTTCTTC	CASSRTSGRSPIDNEQFF	-	TRBJ2-1	TRBV18	TRBD2
TGTGCCAGCAGCGTCCTAGCGGGGGGAACCAATGAGCAGTTCTTC	CASSVLAGGTNEQFF	-	TRBJ2-1	TRBV9	TRBD2
TGTGCCAGCAGTTTAGGGCAGAACACTGAAGCTTTCTTT	CASSLGQNTEAFF	-	TRBJ1-1	TRBV28	-
TGTGCCAGCAGCGCCACAGGGAACGAGCAGTACTTC	CASSATGNEQYF	-	TRBJ2-7	TRBV7-2	-
TGTGCCAGCAGTCTAATTGGGGGGACCCATGAGCAGTTCTTC	CASSLIGGTHEQFF	-	TRBJ2-1	TRBV7-6	-
TGTGCCAGCAGTTACAGGGCGGGAGGGCCGCTAGATACGCAGTATTTT	CASSYRAGGPLDTQYF	-	TRBJ2-3	TRBV6-5	TRBD2
TGCAGCGGCCGGACAGTTCGAGAAGCTTTCTTT	CSGRTVREAFF	-	TRBJ1-1	TRBV20-1	-
TGTGCCAGCAGTCGACAGGGTGGGGGCACAGATACGCAGTATTTT	CASSRQGGGTDTQYF	-	TRBJ2-3	TRBV6-4	TRBD1
TGTGCCAGCAGCCGCCTGGGACAGGGAAAAAACTATGGCTACACCTTC	CASSRLGQGKNYGYTF	-	TRBJ1-2	TRBV13	TRBD1
TGTGCCATCAGTGAGGGAGGACAGGGGGAGGTGAACACTGAAGCTTTCTTT	CAISEGGQGEVNTEAFF	-	TRBJ1-1	TRBV10-3	TRBD1
TGTGCCTGGAGCACTAGCGGAGATGAGATCGGGGAGCTGTTTTTT	CAWSTSGDEIGELFF	-	TRBJ2-2	TRBV30	TRBD2
TGCGCCAGCAGCCAAGGGTCCCCCACGGGCAATCAGCCCCAGCATTTT	CASSQGSPTGNQPQHF	-	TRBJ1-5	TRBV4-1	-
TGCGCCAGCAGCCAAGATTCGCAGGGGAATCAGCCCCAGCATTTT	CASSQDSQGNQPQHF	-	TRBJ1-5	TRBV4-3	-
TGTGCCAGCAGTTGGGAGGTCTACTCCTACGAGCAGTACTTC	CASSWEVYSYEQYF	-	TRBJ2-7	TRBV28	-
TGTGCCAGCAGTTTGGGAACCGGGACAGGTCTCGGTGGGCAGTACTTC	CASSLGTGTGLGGQYF	-	TRBJ2-7	TRBV27	TRBD1
TGTGCCAGCAGCTTACTCCAAGAGACCCAGTACTTC	CASSLLQETQYF	-	TRBJ2-5	TRBV7-6	-
TGTGCCAGCAGCTTAACGGGGGGGCGCAACACCGGGGAGCTGTTTTTT	CASSLTGGRNTGELFF	-	TRBJ2-2	TRBV7-2	TRBD2
TGCGCCAGCAGCTTCCAGGCGGGGCTCACAGATACGCAGTATTTT	CASSFQAGLTDTQYF	-	TRBJ2-3	TRBV5-1	-
TGTGCCAGCTCACCATCTTCCGTACTAGTGACGAATGAGCAGTTCTTC	CASSPSSVLVTNEQFF	-	TRBJ2-1	TRBV18	-
TGTGCCAGTAGGAGGGGACAGGGATACACCGGGGAGCTGTTTTTT	CASRRGQGYTGELFF	-	TRBJ2-2	TRBV19	TRBD1
TGTGCCAGTAGTATAGCACAGACGACTGAAGCTTTCTTT	CASSIAQTTEAFF	-	TRBJ1-1	TRBV19	-
TGCGCCAGCAGCCAACCCGGAGCTAGCAGTACCGGGGAGCTGTTTTTT	CASSQPGASSTGELFF	once	TRBJ2-2	TRBV4-3	-
TGTGCCAGCAGCCCCCCCGGGTTGGGAAACACCATATATTTT	CASSPPGLGNTIYF	-	TRBJ1-3	TRBV7-8	-
TGTGCCAGCAGCTTAGGGACAGATAACTATGGCTACACCTTC	CASSLGTDNYGYTF	-	TRBJ1-2	TRBV11-2	-